This T cell receptor beta chain was profiled in a study of STAT3 mutations in large granular lymphocyte leukemia. The repertoire was sequenced with immunoSEQ multiplex PCR; TCRdb's copy has only in-frame clones and lacks some. The sample consists of 40,000 to 50,000 clones, 80% to 85% of them appearing once. This clone was recorded once. Its antigen is unknown. General study points: In some patients, a small highly pathogenic clone possibly went undetected. In several patients, dominant TCR clone burden exceeded STAT3 mutant burden, suggesting STAT3 mutation arose secondarily. At least one immunodominant TCR beta clonotype appeared in every T-cell large granular lymphocyte leukemia patient. Clonal expansion was inferred from other time points because no sample existed at each clone's first appearance. TCR clonotype switching after therapy occurred in about 30% of the 18 patients.

The CDR3 totals 14 residues. V lost 0 bases and J 2 bases, leaving 5 bases between the germline ends. CDR1 and CDR2 (germline): SGHRS, YFSETQ. The specimen was PBMCs. The TCR originated in a human donor with T large granular lymphocyte leukemia. Some clones in this sample may be carry-over from other donors' samples. The V call is TRBV5-1, the J call TRBJ2-2; no firm D call. For the CDR3, the DNA is TGCGCCAGCAGCTTGGATGGAAACACCGGGGAGCTGTTTTTT. The encoded protein is CASSLDGNTGELFF.